This is a list of T cell receptor beta chains from one sample in a study of spatial heterogeneity in lung cancer. TCRdb re-called the 5' RACE reads through MiXCR, storing one row per CDR3 protein. The sample has roughly 9,800 distinct CDR3 sequences; roughly 6% are singletons. This specimen was PBMCs, taken at surgery. The receptors derive from a male donor with early-stage non-small cell lung cancer. The CDR3 runs from the conserved cysteine through the conserved F or W. The order of the fields is J gene, D gene, V gene, CDR3 protein. The D gene is left open where the match is weak.

J gene: TRBJ1-3; D gene: .; V gene: TRBV7-2; CDR3 protein: CASSLGSGNTIYF
J gene: TRBJ1-2; D gene: .; V gene: TRBV29-1; CDR3 protein: CSVHDSTNYGYTF
J gene: TRBJ2-1; D gene: .; V gene: TRBV5-1; CDR3 protein: CASSVDAISSYNEQFF
J gene: TRBJ2-2; D gene: .; V gene: TRBV29-1; CDR3 protein: CSVSRISNTGELFF
J gene: TRBJ2-5; D gene: TRBD2; V gene: TRBV27; CDR3 protein: CASSPGASGRVETQYF
J gene: TRBJ2-1; D gene: .; V gene: TRBV29-1; CDR3 protein: CSVEDLSPYNEQFF
J gene: TRBJ2-1; D gene: TRBD2; V gene: TRBV20-1; CDR3 protein: CSASLAGGPDEQFF
J gene: TRBJ2-2; D gene: .; V gene: TRBV29-1; CDR3 protein: CSVVTGVNTGELFF
J gene: TRBJ1-3; D gene: .; V gene: TRBV29-1; CDR3 protein: CSVGGNGNTIYF
J gene: TRBJ2-3; D gene: TRBD2; V gene: TRBV20-1; CDR3 protein: CSASVGRAGEGTDTQYF
J gene: TRBJ2-3; D gene: TRBD2; V gene: TRBV7-2; CDR3 protein: CASSFELAGRWSGDTQYF
J gene: TRBJ2-7; D gene: .; V gene: TRBV29-1; CDR3 protein: CSVAGWDFDEQYF